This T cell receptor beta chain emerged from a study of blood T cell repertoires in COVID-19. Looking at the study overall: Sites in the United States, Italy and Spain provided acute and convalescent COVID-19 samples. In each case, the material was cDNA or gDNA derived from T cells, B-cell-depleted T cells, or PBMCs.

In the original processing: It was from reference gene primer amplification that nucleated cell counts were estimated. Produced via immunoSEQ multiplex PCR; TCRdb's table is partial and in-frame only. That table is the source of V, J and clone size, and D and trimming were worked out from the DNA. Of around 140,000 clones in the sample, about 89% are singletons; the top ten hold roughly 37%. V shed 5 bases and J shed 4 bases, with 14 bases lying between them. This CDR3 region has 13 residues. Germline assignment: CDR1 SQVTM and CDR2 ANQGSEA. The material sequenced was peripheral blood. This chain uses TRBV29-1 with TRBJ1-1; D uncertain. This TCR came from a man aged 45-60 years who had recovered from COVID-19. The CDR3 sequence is CSVPIEGGTEAFF. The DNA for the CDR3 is TGCAGCGTTCCCATCGAGGGAGGCACTGAAGCTTTCTTT.